The 8 T cell receptor beta chains presented below share a single source sample, sequenced in a study of a mutant IDH1 vaccine in newly diagnosed glioma. Time point denoted: week 23, last vaccination. Each vaccine dose was 300 ug of mutant IDH1 20-mer peptide, with topical imiquimod. No antigen is known for these receptors. Measured with immunoSEQ multiplex PCR; TCRdb has only the in-frame clones, and not every one. The repertoire holds about 29,000 clones, with 75% to 90% as singletons. The material was PBMCs, obtained from a glioma patient whose treatment included an IDH1 peptide vaccine. These receptors all come from a woman under 30 with glioma.

V usage is TRBV27 and J usage is TRBJ1-1; no clear D. CDR3 length equals 13 residues. The V end lost 0 bases, the J end lost 5 bases, and 7 bases lay between the germline ends. Germline CDR1 MNHEY, CDR2 SMNVEV (reference sequence). The chain's CDR3 is CASSLSGTTEAFF. The CDR3 nucleotides read TGTGCCAGCAGTTTATCTGGTACTACTGAAGCTTTCTTT.

This clone turned up a few times. This chain joins TRBV21-1 and TRBJ2-3. TRBV21-1 represents a pseudogene. This CDR3 has 12 residues. The chain's CDR3 is CASSNATDTQYF. The CDR3 DNA sequence: TGTGCCAGCAGCAACGCCACAGATACGCAGTATTTT.

There are a few counts of this clone. The chain recombines TRBV10-3 with TRBJ1-5; D is unclear. With 2 bases removed from V and 1 base from J, the gap between germline ends came to 9 bases. Germline-derived CDR1 and CDR2 are ENHRY and SYGVKD. This CDR3 is built from 15 residues. The CDR3 nucleotides are TGTGCCATCAGTGAGACTCGACAAAGCAATCAGCCCCAGCATTTT. As protein: CAISETRQSNQPQHF.

The genes are TRBV7-9 and TRBJ2-7; D possibly corresponds to TRBD1 (5 bases). The CDR3 is 15 residues long. Germline values: CDR1 SEHNR, CDR2 FQNEAQ (reference sequence). The V gene lost 4 bases and the J gene lost 5 bases, with 18 bases spanning the gap. In nucleotides, the CDR3 is TGTGCCAGCAGCTCGGCTGACAGTCCCCACCACGAGCAGTACTTC. Translating it yields CASSSADSPHHEQYF. The full variable domain, in which reference TRBV7-9 and TRBJ2-7 provide the parts outside the CDR3, is DTGVSQNPRHKITKRGQNVTFRCDPISEHNRLYWYRQTLGQGPEFLTYFQNEAQLEKSRLLSDRFSAERPKGSFSTLEIQRTEQGDSAMYLCASSSADSPHHEQYFGPGTRLTVT.

The gene calls are TRBV7-2 and TRBJ1-5, with D perhaps TRBD1 (6 bases). This CDR3 region has 15 residues. V lost 0 bases and J lost 6, with 12 bases in between. CDR1 and CDR2 from the germline V gene are SGHTA and FQGNSA. CDR3 residues: CASSLAPGVSQPQHF. The CDR3 coding sequence is TGTGCCAGCAGCTTAGCCCCAGGGGTAAGTCAGCCCCAGCATTTT.

This clone was found once. This chain joins TRBV7-2 and TRBJ1-1, with 7 bases that match TRBD1. The CDR3 has 13 residues. From germline, CDR1 is SGHTA and CDR2 FQGNSA. Trimming cost V 3 bases and J 5 bases; bases outside gene matches: 3. This CDR3 reads CASSFQGDTEAFF. The DNA of the CDR3 is TGTGCCAGCAGCTTCCAGGGGGATACTGAAGCTTTCTTT.

The chain is built from TRBV7-8 and TRBJ1-4; possible D gene TRBD1, 5 bases. The CDR3 totals 17 residues. CDR1 and CDR2 (germline): SGHVS, FQNEAQ. V was pared by 3 bases and J by 13 bases, with 27 bases between. The CDR3 coding sequence is TGTGCCAGCAGCTTCTCATCATGGGGGGACTTTAGGGAAGGACTGTTTTTT. The encoded protein is CASSFSSWGDFREGLFF.

The chain couples TRBV2 to TRBJ2-7, with D uncertain. Trimming shortened V by 7 bases and J by 1 base, and 14 bases separated the two germline ends. This CDR3 spans 14 amino acids. Looked up from germline, CDR1 is SNHLY and CDR2 is FYNNEI. CDR3 sequence: CASIPSKGSYEQYF. For the CDR3, the DNA is TGTGCCAGCATTCCGAGCAAAGGGTCCTACGAGCAGTACTTC.